The next 31 T cell receptor beta chains were all read from a single sample in a study of T-cell reconstitution after alpha-beta-depleted transplantation in children. Researchers prepared the TCRbeta library using unique molecular identifiers, the study reports. TCRdb reanalysed the PCR reads using MiXCR and keeps one entry per CDR3 protein. The table lists 150,000 to 200,000 distinct CDR3 sequences, 11% of them singletons. Source: PBMCs, taken before TCRalphabeta/CD19-depleted stem cell transplant. The receptors come from a boy aged 2 to 9 with acute myeloid leukemia, due to receive a stem cell transplant.

The rearrangement joins TRBV4-2 to TRBJ2-7; D might be TRBD1 (5 bases). In germline, CDR1 is LGHNA, CDR2 YNFKEQ. The CDR3 runs 17 residues. The V and J ends lost 10 bases and 1 base respectively, with 26 bases between them. Here the CDR3 reads CAMGPGLRCQGSYEQYV. CDR3 bases: TGTGCCATGGGCCCCGGGCTCCGCTGCCAGGGATCCTACGAGCAGTACGTC.

Many counts were recorded for this clonotype. V is TRBV20-1 and J is TRBJ2-3; D possibly corresponds to TRBD2 (6 bases). Per germline, CDR1 DFQATT and CDR2 SNEGSKA (reference sequence). Trimming removed 7 bases at V and 0 bases at J, with 11 bases between. The CDR3 is 13 residues long. The CDR3: CSVRRESTDTQYF. The CDR3 DNA is TGCAGTGTCAGGAGGGAAAGCACAGATACGCAGTATTTT.

This clonotype has at least ten counts. The chain combines TRBV7-3 with TRBJ2-1, with a possible D match to TRBD2 (6 bases). Deletions cut 5 bases from V and 10 bases from J, with 15 bases between. Germline V gene data show CDR1 as SGHTA and CDR2 as FQGTGA. The CDR3 runs 13 residues. The CDR3 DNA reads as TGTGCCAGCAGCCCAGACCCGGGACTCGAGCAGTTCTTC. This sequence encodes CASSPDPGLEQFF.

This clonotype was found many times. The chain carries TRBV9 and TRBJ2-1, with D uncertain. In germline, CDR1 is SGDLS, CDR2 YYNGEE. The CDR3 has 13 amino acids. V lost 0 bases and J 5 bases, leaving 6 bases between the germline ends. This CDR3 is CASSVASNNEQFF. The CDR3 DNA reads as TGTGCCAGCAGCGTAGCTTCCAACAATGAGCAGTTCTTC.

This clonotype was seen at least ten times. The chain employs TRBV15 and TRBJ2-5; 9 nucleotides align to TRBD2. The CDR3 loop spans 16 amino acids. Germline V gene sequence: CDR1 LNHNV, CDR2 YYDKDF (reference sequence). After removal of 3 bases from V and 7 bases from J, the junction contained 12 bases not matched to a gene. The CDR3 DNA is TGTGCCACCAGCAGGGCCGGGACTAGCTGGGGAGGGACCCAGTACTTC. Its translation is CATSRAGTSWGGTQYF.

The J gene is TRBJ2-5, the V gene TRBV4-2; D is unresolved. From germline, CDR1 is LGHNA and CDR2 YNFKEQ. The length of the CDR3 is 16 residues. V lost 4 bases and J 0 bases, leaving 15 bases between the germline ends. Here the CDR3 reads CASSPGLPTNQETQYF. CDR3 DNA sequence: TGTGCCAGCAGCCCCGGGCTCCCGACCAACCAAGAGACCCAGTACTTC.

This clonotype was found many times. This chain links TRBV5-5 with TRBJ2-1, with 7 nucleotides matching TRBD2. Germline V lookup: CDR1 SGHKS, CDR2 YYEKEE (reference sequence). Trimming removed 2 bases from V and 10 bases from J; junction bases left unmatched: 15. CDR3 length: 16 amino acids. The CDR3 bases are TGTGCCAGCAGCTTTGAGGCGGGAGCCACCCTGGGGGAGCAGTTCTTC. This encodes CASSFEAGATLGEQFF.

This clonotype was recorded many times. The gene calls are TRBV5-1 and TRBJ2-1; possibly TRBD1 for D (6 bases). Germline V gives CDR1 SGHRS, CDR2 YFSETQ. V dropped 0 bases and J dropped 7 bases, with 17 bases sitting between them. This CDR3 contains 16 residues. The DNA of the CDR3 is TGCGCCAGCAGCTTGGTCTGGGGGCTTAGGACAAATGAGCAGTTCTTC. Protein sequence: CASSLVWGLRTNEQFF.

There are many counts of this clonotype. The chain uses TRBV4-1 and TRBJ1-6, with TRBD1 as a possible D gene (5 bases). This CDR3 is 17 amino acids long. The V gene lost 0 bases and the J gene lost 3 bases, with 12 bases spanning the gap. Germline V gives CDR1 MGHRA, CDR2 YSYEKL. CDR3 nucleotides: TGCGCCAGCAGCCAAGACTGGGGCCAGCACTATAATTCACCCCTCCACTTT. Translated: CASSQDWGQHYNSPLHF.

Many counts were recorded for this clonotype. One junction end does not reproduce the germline sequence, and a read error may be involved. DNA for the CDR3: TGCAGTGCTAGGTCCCTAGCGGGACCTACTTACGAGCAGTACTTT. Encoded protein: CSARSLAGPTYEQYF. V is TRBV20-1 and J is TRBJ2-7; TRBD2 matches at 9 bases. CDR1 and CDR2 from the germline V gene are DFQATT and SNEGSKA (reference sequence). The CDR3 runs 15 residues.

This clonotype was recorded many times. The chain links TRBV7-2 to TRBJ1-5, with 7 bases identical to TRBD1. The CDR3 sequence is 13 residues long. V shed 8 bases, J shed 4 bases, and the junction held 5 bases outside the gene matches. CDR1 is SGHTA, CDR2 FQGNSA, per germline. CDR3: CASAGQNNQPQHF. The CDR3 DNA reads as TGTGCCAGCGCGGGACAGAATAATCAGCCCCAGCATTTT.

This clonotype was picked up many times. This chain joins TRBV5-1 and TRBJ1-2; no reliable D call. Trimming stripped 4 bases from V and 8 bases from J, with 15 bases between. CDR1 and CDR2 (germline): SGHRS, YFSETQ. The CDR3 length is 13 residues. CDR3 DNA sequence: TGCGCCAGCAGCCCGAACACCGGCGAGGGCTACACCTTC. Protein product: CASSPNTGEGYTF.

This clonotype was picked up many times. The chain uses TRBV10-3 and TRBJ2-2; tentatively, D is TRBD1 or TRBD2 (5 bases each). Germline V CDR1 and CDR2: ENHRY, SYGVKD. The length of the CDR3 is 16 residues. The germline V and J ends were trimmed by 3 bases and 2 bases, with 13 bases remaining between them. The CDR3 region has the DNA TGTGCCATCAGTGACCATAAATGGGACAACACCGGGGAGCTGTTTTTT. It codes for CAISDHKWDNTGELFF.

This clonotype was seen more than once but under ten times. A read error is possible here, since a much larger clone lies one base away. The chain has TRBV12-3 or TRBV12-4 and TRBJ2-4; D is uncertain. The J call is doubtful: the DNA matches TRBJ2-1 better. The CDR3 runs 12 residues. The CDR3, as DNA: TGTGCCAGCAGTTTAGGCGGCAACATTCAGTTCTTC. Its protein is CASSLGGNIQFF.

This clonotype was seen ten or more times. The chain links TRBV5-1 to TRBJ2-5; 8 bases match TRBD2. V gave up 5 bases and J gave up 5 bases; unmatched junction bases: 5. Germline CDR1 SGHRS, CDR2 YFSETQ. CDR3 length equals 13 residues. CDR3 coding DNA: TGCGCCAGCAGGTCCGGGACTAGTGAGACCCAGTACTTC. Translation: CASRSGTSETQYF.

In this sample, this clonotype turned up many times. This chain joins TRBV28 and TRBJ2-1; 7 nucleotides line up with TRBD1. Germline assignment: CDR1 MDHEN and CDR2 SYDVKM. The CDR3 spans 14 residues. The J segment lost 8 bases and the V segment lost 3 bases, leaving 7 bases of the junction unmatched. The CDR3 region has the DNA TGTGCCAGCAGTTTTTTATTACAGGGGTATGAGCAGTTCTTC. Translated: CASSFLLQGYEQFF.

Many counts were recorded for this clonotype. V is TRBV20-1 and J is TRBJ2-7, with a weak D call TRBD1 (6 bases). The germline gives CDR1 DFQATT, CDR2 SNEGSKA (reference sequence). The V and J ends lost 6 bases and 1 base respectively, with 13 bases between them. This CDR3 contains 13 residues. The CDR3 DNA is TGCAGTGCGGAACGGGACACTTCCTACGAGCAGTACTTC. Encoded protein: CSAERDTSYEQYF.

This clonotype has a count of ten or more. J is TRBJ2-2 and V is TRBV15, with D unclear. From germline, CDR1 is LNHNV and CDR2 YYDKDF (reference sequence). V lost 3 bases to trimming and J lost 2 bases, with 10 bases between them. The CDR3 loop spans 15 amino acids. The CDR3 spells CATSRLSDNTGELFF. The CDR3 DNA sequence: TGTGCCACCAGCAGGTTATCAGACAACACCGGGGAGCTGTTTTTT.

Remarks on this clonotype: This may be a read error, as it is one base from a much larger clone. The V and J genes are TRBV20-1 and TRBJ1-2; no clear D gene. Germline V lookup: CDR1 DFQATT, CDR2 SNEGSKA (reference sequence). The CDR3 spans 13 residues. V shed 1 base and J shed 4 bases, with 10 bases lying between them. CDR3 nucleotide sequence: TGCAGTGCTAGAGGCCCGTTCGGCTATGGCTACACCTTC. Protein: CSARGPFGYGYTF.

This clonotype was counted ten times or more. This chain links TRBV12-3 or TRBV12-4 with TRBJ2-5, with unresolved D. This CDR3 is built from 14 residues. V was trimmed by 5 bases and J by 0 bases, leaving 10 bases between them. DNA of the CDR3: TGTGCCAGCAGTACCCCCAGGTACCAAGAGACCCAGTACTTC. As protein: CASSTPRYQETQYF.

This clonotype has ten or more counts. The chain employs TRBV14 and TRBJ2-1, with D possibly being TRBD1 or TRBD2 (5 bases each). Germline values: CDR1 SGHDN, CDR2 FVKESK. This CDR3 is built from 13 residues. Trimming took off 0 bases at V and 8 bases at J, with 8 bases between the two ends. CDR3 residues: CASSQELGDEQFF. The CDR3 DNA reads TGTGCCAGCAGCCAAGAGCTGGGGGATGAGCAGTTCTTC.

This clonotype was seen many times. The V gene is TRBV15, the J gene TRBJ2-3; unclear D gene. Per the germline V gene, CDR1 is LNHNV and CDR2 is YYDKDF (reference sequence). The CDR3 contains 16 residues. V was shortened by 1 base and J by 0 bases, with 11 bases between the two germline ends. The CDR3 nucleotides are TGTGCCACCAGCAGAGCGGGTACAGTGAGCACAGATACGCAGTATTTT. Translation gives CATSRAGTVSTDTQYF. Full variable domain (outside the CDR3, taken from reference TRBV15 and TRBJ2-3): DAMVIQNPRYQVTQFGKPVTLSCSQTLNHNVMYWYQQKSSQAPKLLFHYYDKDFNNEADTPDNFQSRRPNTSFCFLDIRSPGLGDTAMYLCATSRAGTVSTDTQYFGPGTRLTVL.

There are many counts of this clonotype. The junction and the germline gene differ at one end; a read error may be behind it. The chain carries TRBV7-7 and TRBJ2-5; TRBD1 matches 9 bases. The germline CDR1 and CDR2 sequences are SSHAT and FNYEAQ (reference sequence). The CDR3 has 14 residues. The CDR3 protein is CASSQGTGQETQYF. In DNA form, the CDR3 reads TGTGCTAGCAGCCAGGGGACAGGGCAGGAGACCCAGTACTTC. Combining the CDR3 with reference TRBV7-7 and TRBJ2-5 gives the whole variable domain GAGVSQSPRYKVTKRGQDVTLRCDPISSHATLYWYQQALGQGPEFLTYFNYEAQPDKSGLPSDRFSAERPEGSISTLTIQRTEQRDSAMYRCASSQGTGQETQYFGPGTRLLVL.

Many counts were recorded for this clonotype. The chain carries TRBV5-1 and TRBJ2-1; D might be TRBD2 (6 bases). Germline CDR1 and CDR2: SGHRS and YFSETQ. This CDR3 contains 15 residues. V was clipped by 0 bases and J by 5 bases, with 12 bases between them. In DNA, the CDR3 is TGCGCCAGCAGCTTGGAGCGGGTCCGAGACAATGAGCAGTTCTTC. Translated: CASSLERVRDNEQFF.

The table lists this clonotype with a few counts. Mismatch with germline at one junction end may stem from a read error. The rearrangement links TRBV19 to TRBJ1-6; D may be TRBD1 (6 bases). This CDR3 region has 14 residues. Germline V gives CDR1 LNHDA, CDR2 SQIVND (reference sequence). The CDR3 region has the DNA TGTGCCCTCATCTGGACAGTCTATCATTCACCCCTCCACTTT. This gives the protein CALIWTVYHSPLHF.

This clonotype was recorded at least ten times. This chain uses TRBV28 with TRBJ2-7; D unclear. CDR1 is MDHEN and CDR2 is SYDVKM in the germline V gene. Trimming cost V 11 bases and J 7 bases, with 15 bases left between them. This CDR3 is 11 amino acids long. CDR3 region: CASGGSREQYF. The CDR3 DNA is TGTGCCTCCGGTGGGTCCAGAGAGCAGTACTTC.

This clonotype has at least ten counts. The chain joins TRBV6-6 to TRBJ1-1; no definite D call. Trimming cost V 3 bases and J 0 bases, with 5 bases left between them. Germline assignment: CDR1 MNHNY and CDR2 SVGAGI (reference sequence). This CDR3 region has 13 residues. In nucleotides, the CDR3 is TGTGCCAGCAGTTATCGAGTGAACACTGAAGCTTTCTTT. Amino acid sequence: CASSYRVNTEAFF.

This clonotype was recorded many times. The chain uses TRBV15 and TRBJ2-2; TRBD1 matches 8 bases. This CDR3 is 15 amino acids long. The V gene end was trimmed by 3 bases and the J gene end by 4 bases; junction bases not matched to a gene: 4. The germline CDR1 and CDR2 sequences are LNHNV and YYDKDF (reference sequence). The CDR3: CATSRATGGTGELFF. In DNA, the CDR3 is TGTGCCACCAGCAGGGCCACAGGGGGCACCGGGGAGCTGTTTTTT.

In its sample, this clonotype was seen many times. The V gene is TRBV9, the J gene TRBJ1-1; D is possibly TRBD1 (6 bases). The germline V and J ends were trimmed by 3 bases and 0 bases, with 9 bases remaining between them. The CDR3 has 14 residues. Germline CDR1 SGDLS, CDR2 YYNGEE. DNA of the CDR3: TGTGCCAGCAGCGAGGGGGACATGAACACTGAAGCTTTCTTT. Protein sequence: CASSEGDMNTEAFF.

The sample holds many counts of this clonotype. The chain joins TRBV20-1 to TRBJ2-3, with 7 bases lining up with TRBD1. Losses at the gene ends were 5 bases for V and 0 bases for J; bases not matched to a gene: 2. CDR3 size: 13 residues. Germline CDR1 reads DFQATT; CDR2 reads SNEGSKA (reference sequence). CDR3 in DNA: TGCAGTGCTCTACAGGGGAGCACAGATACGCAGTATTTT. Translated: CSALQGSTDTQYF.

This clonotype occurred many times. This chain joins TRBV4-1 and TRBJ2-3, with D tentatively TRBD2 (5 bases). Germline assignment: CDR1 MGHRA and CDR2 YSYEKL. The CDR3 length is 13 residues. Trimming stripped 5 bases from V and 6 bases from J, with 12 bases between. CDR3 loop: CASSEGGVDTQYF. CDR3 nucleotides: TGCGCCAGCAGCGAAGGAGGAGTGGATACGCAGTATTTT.